This entry describes one TCR beta chain. These data are taken from a study of blood T cell repertoires in COVID-19. The assay was immunoSEQ multiplex PCR, and TCRdb's table has in-frame clones only and misses some. The table records some 170,000 clones, more than 65% of them present only once. The material sequenced was PBMCs or T cells enriched from blood (not recorded which). The receptor was isolated from a man in his fifties or sixties who had recovered from COVID-19.

For the CDR3, the DNA is TGTGCCAGCAGCCCCTGGGGACAGGGAAACGAGCAGTACTTC. It codes for CASSPWGQGNEQYF. The chain recombines TRBV6-5 with TRBJ2-7; 9 bases are shared with TRBD1. This CDR3 region has 14 residues. Germline V gene data show CDR1 as MNHEY and CDR2 as SVGAGI. J gave up 5 bases and V 6 bases, and 8 bases lay outside the gene matches.